The TCR beta chain under discussion was sequenced for a study of T-cell memory formation after mild COVID-19 (dated by TCRdb to 2020 to 2022). At the level of the whole study: TCR sequence clusters from the two donors were found to be largely donor specific. In a couple of donors, T-cell clones that expanded and contracted after mild COVID-19 were tracked by sequencing TCRalpha and TCRbeta repertoires over time. The cohort was made up of two young adult volunteers, one female and one male, who were previously healthy.

What the study reported, not specific to this receptor: The detection of some responding clones in pre-infection memory suggests that pre-existing cross-reactive memory T cells joined the SARS-CoV-2 response. Contracting CD4+ clones appeared mostly in the CM and EM memory subsets, whereas CD8+ clones were enriched in EMRA. The study included only two mild cases, and larger cohorts that include severe cases with pre-infection samples were judged to be necessary. Clones that contracted from day 15 to 85 showed balanced CD4/CD8 phenotypes, whereas a second wave of clones that expanded from day 15 to 37 leaned towards CD4+. Whether the second-wave clones peaking on day 37 were SARS-CoV-2 specific was not confirmed.

A few counts support this clonotype. No cognate antigen has been identified for it. Per-base quality was not reported, and no clone a single base away is much larger than it. V is pruned by 5 bases and J by 6 bases, leaving 15 bases of the junction without a gene match. Counted from cysteine to phenylalanine, this CDR3 has 16 amino acids. Of all the DNA, just the CDR3 is kept, 48 bases in frame from base 1. As encoded in the germline V gene (reference sequence), CDR1 is LNHDA while CDR2 is SQIVND. For sequencing, an Illumina NovaSeq 6000 was employed. cDNA libraries for TCRalpha and TCRbeta were prepared by 5'RACE using constant-segment primers, with sample barcodes and unique molecular identifiers added. Trizol reagent was used to extract RNA from every sample. Libraries were amplified in two PCR steps, with a second sample barcode and Illumina TruSeq adapters added in the second step. Sequencing of libraries was performed on an Illumina NovaSeq with 2 x 150 bp paired-end reads. The study's own analysis went as follows. Reads were demultiplexed and collapsed into UMI-guided consensus sequences with migec v1.2.7. Using mixcr v2.1.11, the UMI consensuses were aligned to TRA and TRB V and J templates and assembled into clonotypes. A clonotype was counted as expanded or contracted only if both edgeR and NoisET called the change significant, with noise models trained on biological replicates. For edgeR calls, a false discovery rate-adjusted p below 0.01 and a log2 fold-change threshold of 1 were applied. PCA with hierarchical clustering of max-normalized trajectories of the 1000 most abundant clonotypes was used as exploratory dynamics analysis. Each responding clone was given a CD4 or CD8 phenotype based on the CD4+ and CD8+ repertoires, which had been sequenced separately. Using fastp at Q25 and MiXCR, TCRdb reprocessed the public reads and kept productive beta chains. Duplicate CDR3 protein sequences are folded into a single record with the most common DNA and genes. These V and J calls originate from TCRdb's pipeline instead of the authors' own analysis. The sample profile shows about 190,000 distinct CDR3 sequences; 15% to 20% of them were found once. The ten largest clonotypes hold roughly 2.4% of the sample.

Ficoll-Paque density gradient centrifugation was used to isolate PBMCs. This TCR was sampled from an adult woman who had mild COVID-19 (a few samples of this study predate the infection). The sample titles of this study are shuffled in the database, so cell type and time point are left out; the donor was told from shared clones. The chain couples TRBV19 to TRBJ1-2; the central 7 bases match TRBD1. Sequences were obtained from PBMCs or a T cell subset sorted from them (not recorded which). The nucleotide sequence is given as TGTGCCAGTAGTCCCCGGACAGGCTCGAAAAGGGATGGCTACACCTTC. It encodes CASSPRTGSKRDGYTF.